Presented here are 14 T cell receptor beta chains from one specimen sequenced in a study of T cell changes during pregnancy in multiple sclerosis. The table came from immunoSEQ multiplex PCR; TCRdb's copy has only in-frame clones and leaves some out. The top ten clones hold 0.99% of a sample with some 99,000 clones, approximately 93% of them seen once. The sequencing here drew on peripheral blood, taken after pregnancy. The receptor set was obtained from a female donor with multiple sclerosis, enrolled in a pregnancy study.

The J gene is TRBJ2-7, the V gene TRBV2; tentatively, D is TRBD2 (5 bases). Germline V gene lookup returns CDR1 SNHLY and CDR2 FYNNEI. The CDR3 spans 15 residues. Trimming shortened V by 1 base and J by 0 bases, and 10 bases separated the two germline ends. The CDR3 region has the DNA TGTGCCAGCAGTGAAGGGACTCTAGACTCCTACGAGCAGTACTTC. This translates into CASSEGTLDSYEQYF.

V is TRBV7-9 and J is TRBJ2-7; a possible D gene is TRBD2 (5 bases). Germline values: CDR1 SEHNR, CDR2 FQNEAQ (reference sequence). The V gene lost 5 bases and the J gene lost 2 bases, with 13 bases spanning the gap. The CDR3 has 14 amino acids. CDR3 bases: TGTGCCAGCAGCCACCGGGGTTACACCTACGAGCAGTACTTC. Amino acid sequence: CASSHRGYTYEQYF.

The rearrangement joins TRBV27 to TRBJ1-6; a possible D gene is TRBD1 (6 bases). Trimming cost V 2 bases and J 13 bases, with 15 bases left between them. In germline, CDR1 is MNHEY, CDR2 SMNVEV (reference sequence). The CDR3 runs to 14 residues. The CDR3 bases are TGTGCCAGCAGTTTAATGCCCCCAGGGGATCCCCTCCACTTT. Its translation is CASSLMPPGDPLHF.

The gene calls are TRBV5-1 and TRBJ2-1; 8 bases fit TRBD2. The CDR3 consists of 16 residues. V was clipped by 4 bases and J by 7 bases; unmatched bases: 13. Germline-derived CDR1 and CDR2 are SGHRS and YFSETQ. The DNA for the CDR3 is TGCGCCAGCAGCCTGGGGAGCCGCGTAGCGGGGAATGAGCAGTTCTTC. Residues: CASSLGSRVAGNEQFF.

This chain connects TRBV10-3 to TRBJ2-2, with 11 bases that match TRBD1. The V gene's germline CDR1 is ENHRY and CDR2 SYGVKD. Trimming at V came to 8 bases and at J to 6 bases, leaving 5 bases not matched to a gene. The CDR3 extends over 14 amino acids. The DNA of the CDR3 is TGTGCCATCTCTTCGGGACAGGGGGCCGGGGAGCTGTTTTTT. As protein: CAISSGQGAGELFF.

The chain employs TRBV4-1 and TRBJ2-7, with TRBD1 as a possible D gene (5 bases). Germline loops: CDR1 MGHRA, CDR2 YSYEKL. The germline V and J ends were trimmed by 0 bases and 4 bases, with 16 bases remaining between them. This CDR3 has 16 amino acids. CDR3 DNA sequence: TGCGCCAGCAGCCAAGATTTGGGGCCTCCTCAGTACGAGCAGTACTTC. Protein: CASSQDLGPPQYEQYF.

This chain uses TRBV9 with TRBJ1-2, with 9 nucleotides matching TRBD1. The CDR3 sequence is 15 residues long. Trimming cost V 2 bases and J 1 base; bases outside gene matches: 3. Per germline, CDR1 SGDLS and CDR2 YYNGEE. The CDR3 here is CASSVGQGNNYGYTF. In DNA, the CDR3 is TGTGCCAGCAGCGTCGGACAGGGGAATAACTATGGCTACACCTTC.

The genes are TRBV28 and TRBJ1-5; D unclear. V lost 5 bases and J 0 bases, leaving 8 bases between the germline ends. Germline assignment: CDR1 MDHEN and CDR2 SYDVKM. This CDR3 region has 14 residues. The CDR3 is CASSRHGSNQPQHF. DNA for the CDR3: TGTGCCAGCAGTCGACACGGTAGCAATCAGCCCCAGCATTTT.

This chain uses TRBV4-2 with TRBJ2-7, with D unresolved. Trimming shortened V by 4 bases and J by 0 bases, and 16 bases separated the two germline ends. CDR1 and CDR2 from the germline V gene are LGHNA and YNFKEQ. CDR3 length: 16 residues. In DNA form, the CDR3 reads TGTGCCAGCAGCCCGCCGTTGGGCGTTAGCTCCTACGAGCAGTACTTC. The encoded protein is CASSPPLGVSSYEQYF.

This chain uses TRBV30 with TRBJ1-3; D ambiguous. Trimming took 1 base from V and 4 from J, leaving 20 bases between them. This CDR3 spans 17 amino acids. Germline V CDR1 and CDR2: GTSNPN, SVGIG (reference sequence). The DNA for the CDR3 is TGTGCCTGGAGTGCCCCCCGGGCGGGCTCGTGGGGAAACACCATATATTTT. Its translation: CAWSAPRAGSWGNTIYF. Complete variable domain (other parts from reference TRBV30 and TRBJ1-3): SQTIHQWPATLVQPVGSPLSLECTVEGTSNPNLYWYRQAAGRGLQLLFYSVGIGQISSEVPQNLSASRPQDRQFILSSKKLLLSDSGFYLCAWSAPRAGSWGNTIYFGEGSWLTVV.

DNA for the CDR3: TGTGCCAGCAGCTTAAGCGGGAGAGGGGCCGGGGAGCTGTTTTTT. Protein: CASSLSGRGAGELFF. V and J are TRBV11-2 and TRBJ2-2; the match to TRBD2 covers 8 bases. Trimming removed 2 bases from V and 6 bases from J; junction bases left unmatched: 5. The CDR3 loop spans 15 amino acids. The germline gives CDR1 SGHAT, CDR2 FQNNGV.

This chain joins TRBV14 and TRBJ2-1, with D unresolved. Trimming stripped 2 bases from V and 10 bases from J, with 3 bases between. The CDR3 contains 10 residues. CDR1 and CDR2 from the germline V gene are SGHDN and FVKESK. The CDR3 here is CASSQTEQFF. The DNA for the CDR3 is TGTGCCAGCAGCCAAACAGAGCAGTTCTTC.

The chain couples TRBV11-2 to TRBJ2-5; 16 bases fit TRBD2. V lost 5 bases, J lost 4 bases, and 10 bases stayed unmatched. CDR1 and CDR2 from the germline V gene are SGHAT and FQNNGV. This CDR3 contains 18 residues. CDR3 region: CASSHSGTSGRAGETQYF. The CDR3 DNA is TGTGCCAGCAGCCACTCCGGGACTAGCGGGAGGGCCGGAGAGACCCAGTACTTC.

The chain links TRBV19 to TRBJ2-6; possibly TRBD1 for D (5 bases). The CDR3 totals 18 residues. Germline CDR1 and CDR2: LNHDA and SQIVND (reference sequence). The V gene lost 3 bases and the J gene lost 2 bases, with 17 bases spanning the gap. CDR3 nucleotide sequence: TGTGCCAGTAGTATCTGGGCCAGGGAAATTACTGGGGCCAACGTCCTGACTTTC. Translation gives CASSIWAREITGANVLTF.